This T cell receptor beta chain was identified in a study of blood T cell repertoires in COVID-19. Study information: Acute-phase and convalescent COVID-19 samples originated in the United States, Italy and Spain.

This CDR3 region has 15 residues. Looked up from germline, CDR1 is KGHSH and CDR2 is LQKENI. TCRdb's copy holds only in-frame clones and misses some; the assay was immunoSEQ multiplex PCR. The data contain over 120,000 clones, about 80% of them singletons. Only one count was recorded for this clone. A junction boundary mismatches the germline segment, possibly from a read error. The specimen sequenced was peripheral blood. This sequence was found in a woman in her fifties or sixties with acute or convalescent COVID-19. V gene TRBV18 combines with J gene TRBJ1-2, with TRBD1 matching over 10 bases. CDR3 loop: CASSSGTGANYGYTF. Here the CDR3 DNA reads TGTGCCAGCTCATCCGGGACAGGGGCTAACTATGGGTACACCTTC.